Following are 2 T cell receptor beta chains from one sample sequenced in a study of T cell repertoires in cytomegalovirus infection (dated by TCRdb to 2018 to 2020). These receptors have no identified antigens. These reads were obtained on an Illumina HiSeq 1500. The public reads were quality trimmed at Q25 with fastp and then assembled into clones with MiXCR by TCRdb, keeping productive beta chains. Records with the same CDR3 protein are collapsed into one entry carrying the most frequent genes and DNA. The sample includes about 68,000 distinct CDR3 sequences, with about 23% observed a single time. The top ten hold roughly 80% of the sample. Sequenced: PBMCs, sequenced either directly or after in vitro stimulation (not recorded which). Receptors originate from a human donor in good health (CMV status not recorded). Some clones in this sample may be carry-over from other donors' samples.

This clonotype was observed many times. The genes are TRBV7-2 and TRBJ2-3, with D perhaps matching TRBD1 (6 bases). In germline, CDR1 is SGHTA, CDR2 FQGNSA. The CDR3 sequence is 15 residues long. V was cut by 5 bases and J by 0 bases, with 12 bases left in between. The CDR3 region has the DNA TGTGCCAGCAGCCCGCGGACAGACAGCACAGATACGCAGTATTTT. Encoded protein: CASSPRTDSTDTQYF. Filled out from reference TRBV7-2 and TRBJ2-3, the complete variable domain reads GAGVSQSPSNKVTEKGKDVELRCDPISGHTALYWYRQSLGQGLEFLIYFQGNSAPDKSGLPSDRFSAERTGGSVSTLTIQRTQQEDSAVYLCASSPRTDSTDTQYFGPGTRLTVL.

In its sample, this clonotype was seen many times. This chain uses TRBV7-2 with TRBJ1-5, with 8 bases fitting TRBD1. V was clipped by 5 bases and J by 4 bases; unmatched bases: 10. The CDR3 covers 16 residues. Germline loops: CDR1 SGHTA, CDR2 FQGNSA. This CDR3 is CASSRTGQGANQPQHF. The CDR3 nucleotides read TGTGCCAGCAGCCGCACCGGGCAGGGGGCGAATCAGCCCCAGCATTTT.